This section outlines one T cell receptor (beta chain) sequence together with its context. Its target is not known. Without any T cell sorting, total RNA was isolated from whole blood. This CDR3 has 11 residues. This entry is derived from a study of monozygotic twins with inflammatory bowel disease. Regarding the study as a whole: Patient-to-patient differences in immunosuppressive treatment may have added variability to the repertoires.

Using the 5' RACE reads, TCRdb records one entry per CDR3 protein without DNA. This repertoire includes 150,000 to 200,000 distinct CDR3 sequences. The sequence was obtained from a human donor with ulcerative colitis or Crohn's disease, or a healthy co-twin of an affected twin (not recorded which). The material sequenced was blood. The gene calls are TRBV12-3 or TRBV12-4 and TRBJ1-2; lacking DNA, the TRBD1 call made by TCRdb goes unchecked. CDR3 in amino acids: CASSQQGTLTF.